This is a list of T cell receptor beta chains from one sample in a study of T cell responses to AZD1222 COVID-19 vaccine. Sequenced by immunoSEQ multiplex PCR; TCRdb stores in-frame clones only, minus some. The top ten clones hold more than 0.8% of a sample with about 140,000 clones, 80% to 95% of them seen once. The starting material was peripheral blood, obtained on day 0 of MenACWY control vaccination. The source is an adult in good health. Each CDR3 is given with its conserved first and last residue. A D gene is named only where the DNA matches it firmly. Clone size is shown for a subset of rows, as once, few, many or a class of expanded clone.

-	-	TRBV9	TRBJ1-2	CASSVGPGTGSGYTF	TGTGCCAGCAGCGTAGGCCCAGGGACGGGAAGTGGCTACACCTTC
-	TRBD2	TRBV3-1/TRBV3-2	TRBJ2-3	CASSPRGAGVGTDTQYF	TGTGCCAGCAGCCCCCGAGGGGCGGGGGTGGGCACAGATACGCAGTATTTT
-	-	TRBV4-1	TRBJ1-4	CASSQLLATNEKLFF	TGCGCCAGCAGCCAGTTACTTGCAACTAATGAAAAACTGTTTTTT
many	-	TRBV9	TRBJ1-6	CASSVKGDNSPLHF	TGTGCCAGCAGCGTAAAGGGGGATAATTCACCCCTCCACTTT
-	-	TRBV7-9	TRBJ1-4	CASSLLERIDEKLFF	TGTGCCAGCAGCTTATTGGAGCGGATCGATGAAAAACTGTTTTTT
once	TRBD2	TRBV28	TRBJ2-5	CASSPGLAGAQETQYF	TGTGCCAGCAGTCCAGGACTAGCGGGAGCTCAAGAGACCCAGTACTTC
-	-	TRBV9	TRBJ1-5	CASSPTPFSNQPQHF	TGTGCCAGCAGCCCTACACCTTTTAGCAATCAGCCCCAGCATTTT
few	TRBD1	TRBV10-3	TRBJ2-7	CAISAGTGTYEQYF	TGTGCCATCAGTGCCGGGACAGGGACTTACGAGCAGTACTTC
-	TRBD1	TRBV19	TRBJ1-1	CASSIDPRTGAEAFF	TGTGCCAGTAGTATAGATCCCCGGACAGGGGCTGAAGCTTTCTTT
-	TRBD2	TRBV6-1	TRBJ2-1	CASSATSGGPQSSYNEQFF	TGTGCCAGCAGTGCGACTAGCGGGGGGCCTCAGAGCTCCTACAATGAGCAGTTCTTC
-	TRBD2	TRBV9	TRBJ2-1	CASSVGEGKVDEQFF	TGTGCCAGCAGCGTAGGGGAGGGGAAGGTGGATGAGCAGTTCTTC
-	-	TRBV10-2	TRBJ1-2	CASRGGKSYGYTF	TGCGCCAGCAGGGGGGGAAAGTCCTATGGCTACACCTTC
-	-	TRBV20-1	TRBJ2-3	CSARIVDTQYF	TGCAGTGCTAGGATAGTGGATACGCAGTATTTT
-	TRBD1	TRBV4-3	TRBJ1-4	CASSQDSGGYRKLFF	TGCGCCAGCAGCCAAGACTCAGGGGGGTACCGAAAACTGTTTTTT
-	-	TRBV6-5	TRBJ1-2	CASTPTGGSYGYTF	TGTGCCAGCACCCCAACCGGGGGATCCTATGGCTACACCTTC
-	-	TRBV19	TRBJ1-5	CASSIRSRDQGWGNQPQHF	TGTGCCAGTAGTATAAGAAGTAGGGACCAGGGTTGGGGCAATCAGCCCCAGCATTTT
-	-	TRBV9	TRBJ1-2	CASSPGGDPNYGYTF	TGTGCCAGCAGCCCTGGGGGGGACCCTAACTATGGCTACACCTTC
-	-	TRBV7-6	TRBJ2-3	CASSLDFATDTQYF	TGTGCCAGCAGCTTGGACTTCGCCACAGATACGCAGTATTTT
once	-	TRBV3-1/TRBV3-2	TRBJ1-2	CASSPDQRFNYGYTF	TGTGCCAGCAGCCCAGACCAGCGTTTTAACTATGGCTACACCTTC
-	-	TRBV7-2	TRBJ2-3	CASSLAAGKGTDTQYF	TGTGCCAGCAGCTTAGCGGCGGGGAAGGGTACAGATACGCAGTATTTT
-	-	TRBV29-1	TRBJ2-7	CSVEWPPGSYEQYF	TGCAGCGTTGAATGGCCCCCGGGATCCTACGAGCAGTACTTC
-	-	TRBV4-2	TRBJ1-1	CASSQDFSTEAFF	TGTGCCAGCAGCCAAGATTTTAGCACTGAAGCTTTCTTT
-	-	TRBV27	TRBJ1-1	CASRMTPNTEAFF	TGTGCCAGCAGGATGACTCCGAACACTGAAGCTTTCTTT
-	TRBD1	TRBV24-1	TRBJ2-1	CATSGGTGAYNEQFF	TGTGCCACCAGTGGAGGGACAGGGGCCTACAATGAGCAGTTCTTC
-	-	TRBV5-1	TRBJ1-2	CASSSGLDGYTF	TGCGCCAGCAGCTCGGGACTCGATGGCTACACCTTC
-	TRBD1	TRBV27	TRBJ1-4	CASSLAPGQGDEKLFF	TGTGCCAGCAGTTTAGCCCCGGGACAGGGGGATGAAAAACTGTTTTTT
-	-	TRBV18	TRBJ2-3	CASSPGLSTDTQYF	TGTGCCAGCTCGCCCGGACTTAGCACAGATACGCAGTATTTT
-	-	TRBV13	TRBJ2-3	CASSLGGKGGAMGSGSDDTQYF	TGTGCCAGCAGCTTAGGCGGGAAAGGGGGCGCGATGGGTAGCGGCTCGGATGATACGCAGTATTTT
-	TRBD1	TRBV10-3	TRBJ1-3	CAISGQGAGNTIYF	TGTGCCATCAGTGGCCAGGGGGCTGGAAACACCATATATTTT
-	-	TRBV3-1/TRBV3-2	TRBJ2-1	CASSQELRGEQFF	TGTGCCAGCAGCCAAGAGTTAAGGGGTGAGCAGTTCTTC
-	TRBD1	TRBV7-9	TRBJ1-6	CASSLLGTGNSPLHF	TGTGCCAGCAGCCTGCTCGGGACAGGGAATTCACCCCTCCACTTT
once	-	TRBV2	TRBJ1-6	CALGSYNSPLHF	TGTGCCTTAGGCTCCTATAATTCACCCCTCCACTTT
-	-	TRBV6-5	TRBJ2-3	CASSGSTDTQYF	TGTGCCAGTTCCGGGAGCACAGATACGCAGTATTTT
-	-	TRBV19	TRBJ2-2	CASTGSPLNTGELFF	TGTGCCAGTACAGGGAGCCCACTTAACACCGGGGAGCTGTTTTTT
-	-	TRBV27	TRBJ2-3	CASSLWGDTQYF	TGTGCCAGCAGTTTGTGGGGTGATACGCAGTATTTT
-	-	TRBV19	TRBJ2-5	CASFGRNQETQYF	TGTGCCAGCTTTGGGCGGAATCAAGAGACCCAGTACTTC
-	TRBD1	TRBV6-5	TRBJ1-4	CASSLTGVGNEKLFF	TGTGCCAGCAGTTTGACAGGGGTAGGGAATGAAAAACTGTTTTTT
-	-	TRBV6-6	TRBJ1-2	CASTNPSFPLGYTF	TGTGCCAGCACGAACCCTAGCTTCCCCCTTGGCTACACCTTC
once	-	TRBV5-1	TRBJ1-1	CASSPWAGRNTEAFF	TGCGCCAGCAGCCCATGGGCGGGGCGGAACACTGAAGCTTTCTTT
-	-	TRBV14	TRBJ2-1	CASSPSSYNEQFF	TGTGCCAGCAGCCCCAGCTCCTACAATGAGCAGTTCTTC
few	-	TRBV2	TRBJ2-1	CASSVDNFYNEQFF	TGTGCCAGCAGTGTCGACAACTTCTACAATGAGCAGTTCTTC